One and the same sample provided the 31 T cell receptor delta chains below, sequenced in a study of gammadelta T cells in human blood. TCRdb redid the clone calls on the RT-PCR reads with CATT. The sample has around 360 delta-chain clones, under 40% seen once. Sequenced input: non-Vgamma9Vdelta2 gamma-delta T cells from infant blood. The source of these receptors is a human donor.

To note about this clone: A much larger clone differs by one base, so this may be a read error. The chain recombines TRDV1 with TRDJ1, with TRDD3 matching 10 bases. Germline V gives CDR1 TSWWSYY, CDR2 QGS. V was pared by 2 bases and J by 11 bases, with 35 bases of the junction left unmatched. CDR3 length: 23 amino acids. This chain's CDR3 is CALGEDPPLSFPVAYVGDTNLIF. The CDR3 region has the DNA TGTGCTCTTGGGGAAGATCCCCCTCTAAGCTTCCCCGTGGCGTATGTGGGGGATACCAACCTCATCTTT.

Concerning this clone itself: Given a much more abundant clone one base away, this may be a read error. The same CDR3 is also encoded by other DNA sequences in this sample. The chain employs TRDV1 and TRDJ1; 10 bases fit TRDD3. Unmatched junction bases numbered 27, after V lost 4 bases and J lost 1 base. Germline V gene data show CDR1 as TSWWSYY and CDR2 as QGS. The CDR3 sequence is 23 residues long. The CDR3 is CALGGICLPTWGWGIKGTDKLIF. In DNA, the CDR3 is TGTGCTCTTGGGGGAATATGCCTGCCTACTTGGGGCTGGGGGATAAAGGGCACCGATAAACTCATCTTT.

As for this clone: A single base is all that separates this from a far larger clone, so a read error is likely. This sequence joins TRDV1 and TRDJ1; tentative D call: TRDD2 (7 bases). V lost 4 bases and J lost 8, with 38 bases in between. This CDR3 comprises 21 residues. Germline CDR1 reads TSWWSYY; CDR2 reads QGS. The CDR3 region has the DNA TGTGCTCTTGGGGCCCCCATCATTCCTACGGGGCGTAGGGGATCTGCGGGAAAACTCATCTTT. Protein product: CALGAPIIPTGRRGSAGKLIF.

By share of the sample, this clone is large. The V and J genes are TRDV1 and TRDJ1, with D perhaps matching TRDD3 (10 bases). The CDR3 extends over 22 amino acids. Germline V lookup: CDR1 TSWWSYY, CDR2 QGS. The ends were cut back, 5 bases at V and 0 bases at J, with 34 bases in the middle. In DNA, the CDR3 is TGTGCTCTTGGGTCAACCTTCCTACTTTACCTCTTGGGGGATACCTACACCGATAAACTCATCTTT. Amino acids: CALGSTFLLYLLGDTYTDKLIF.

Sample share makes this clone large. The chain uses TRDV1 and TRDJ1; 7 bases are shared with TRDD3. After removal of 2 bases from V and 0 bases from J, the junction contained 6 bases not matched to a gene. The CDR3 is 16 residues long. The V gene's germline CDR1 is TSWWSYY and CDR2 QGS. The CDR3 nucleotides are TGTGCTCTTGGGGAAATAGGGATACACTACACCGATAAACTCATCTTT. It translates to CALGEIGIHYTDKLIF.

For this clone: A much bigger clone sits one base away, suggesting this may be a read error. The chain is built from TRDV1 and TRDJ1, with 11 bases identical to TRDD3. This CDR3 contains 17 residues. The germline V gene encodes CDR1 TSWWSYY and CDR2 QGS. The CDR3 DNA reads TGTGCTCGTGGGGACCCCGCGTACTGGGGGATAAACGATAAATTCATCTTT. Residues: CARGDPAYWGINDKFIF.

This clone is large within its sample. The chain combines TRDV1 with TRDJ1, with 13 bases that match TRDD3. The J segment lost 0 bases and the V segment lost 1 base, leaving 17 bases of the junction unmatched. The germline V gene has CDR1 TSWWSYY and CDR2 QGS. This CDR3 spans 22 amino acids. The CDR3 reads CALGEPWHPWNWGIRNTDKLIF. The CDR3 nucleotides are TGTGCTCTTGGGGAACCCTGGCACCCTTGGAACTGGGGGATACGAAACACCGATAAACTCATCTTT.

A few counts support this clone. Translating this DNA gives a protein that differs at residue 12 from the TCRdb one, which belongs to a much larger clone; a read error is likely, and the protein shown is this translation. V is TRAV38-2/DV8 and J is TRDJ1, with D perhaps matching TRDD3 (7 bases). Germline CDR1 TSESDYY, CDR2 QEAYKQQN. V lost 2 bases, J lost 7 bases, and 39 bases lay in between. The CDR3 is 22 residues long. The CDR3 loop is CAYRRNPSTIQVDTGGLCKLIF. The CDR3 DNA sequence: TGTGCTTATAGGAGAAACCCTTCCACAATTCAGGTGGATACGGGGGGGCTCTGTAAACTCATCTTT.

Turning to this clone: TCRdb's protein, taken from a much larger clone, differs from this DNA's translation at residue 8, likely owing to a read error; the protein displayed comes from the DNA. The rearrangement uses TRDV2 and TRDJ1; D ambiguous. Trimming removed 0 bases from V and 1 base from J, with 8 bases in between. Germline assignment: CDR1 GEAIGNYY and CDR2 EKD. The CDR3 length is 14 residues. CDR3 region: CACDTGGLTDKLIF. DNA of the CDR3: TGTGCCTGTGACACCGGAGGGCTCACCGATAAACTCATCTTT.

By share, this clone ranks as large. The chain carries TRDV1 and TRDJ1; the match to TRDD3 covers 10 bases. CDR3 length: 23 residues. Germline CDR1 is TSWWSYY and CDR2 is QGS. Trimming removed 2 bases from V and 8 bases from J; junction bases left unmatched: 32. The CDR3 loop is CALGEDPPLSFPVAYVGDTKLIF. The DNA of the CDR3 is TGTGCTCTTGGGGAAGATCCCCCTCTAAGCTTCCCCGTGGCGTATGTGGGGGATACCAAACTCATCTTT.

With respect to this clone: A far bigger clonotype differs at one base, so this is likely a read error. This chain joins TRDV3 and TRDJ1, with 7 bases matching TRDD3. With V trimmed by 0 bases and J by 0 bases, 13 bases remained unmatched. Germline V lookup: CDR1 TVYSNPD, CDR2 GDNSRS (reference sequence). This CDR3 has 17 amino acids. The CDR3: CAFSAPGWGSNTDKLIF. The CDR3 DNA reads TGTGCCTTTAGTGCCCCTGGGTGGGGGAGTAACACCGATAAACTCATCTTT.

This clone ranks as large (0.1 to 1%). The J gene is TRDJ1, the V gene TRDV1; D is unresolved. The CDR3 loop spans 15 amino acids. Germline V CDR1 and CDR2: TSWWSYY, QGS. Between the trimmed V and J ends, which lost 4 bases and 1 base, there was a span of 13 bases. The CDR3 spells CALGGLEYGTDKLIF. The CDR3, as DNA: TGTGCTCTTGGGGGCTTAGAGTACGGCACCGATAAACTCATCTTT.

Judged by abundance, this clone is large. V is TRDV2 and J is TRDJ3; tentative D call: TRDD3 (6 bases). The length of the CDR3 is 19 residues. V lost 2 bases and J 0 bases, leaving 16 bases between the germline ends. Germline values: CDR1 GEAIGNYY, CDR2 EKD. For the CDR3, the DNA is TGTGCCTGTGACAAGCACGGGGATCGAAGCTCCTGGGACACCCGACAGATGTTTTTC. Protein sequence: CACDKHGDRSSWDTRQMFF.

The chain links TRDV3 to TRDJ3, with a weak D call TRDD2 (5 bases). The V end was cut by 5 bases, the J end by 0 bases, with 23 bases between. There are 19 residues in the CDR3. Germline V CDR1 and CDR2: TVYSNPD, GDNSRS (reference sequence). CDR3 nucleotide sequence: TGTGCCCTCTCACCTACGCCTCAGTACCTCTCCTGGGACACCCGACAGATGTTTTTC. Residues: CALSPTPQYLSWDTRQMFF.

Note on this clone: A far larger clone is only one base removed, so a read error is likely. This chain joins TRDV2 and TRDJ1; 13 bases are a match to TRDD3. The germline V gene encodes CDR1 GEAIGNYY and CDR2 EKD. Trimming removed 0 bases from V and 0 bases from J; junction bases left unmatched: 12. The CDR3 totals 20 residues. CDR3 sequence: CACDTEWYWGIRCNTDKLIF. In DNA, the CDR3 is TGTGCCTGTGACACCGAGTGGTACTGGGGGATACGTTGCAACACCGATAAACTCATCTTT.

This clone has a handful of counts. Since a much larger clone is just one base distant, this may be a read error. The chain links TRDV1 to TRDJ1; TRDD3 matches at 10 bases. The CDR3 is made up of 19 amino acids. J gave up 0 bases and V 0 bases, and 10 bases lay outside the gene matches. Looked up from germline, CDR1 is TSWWSYY and CDR2 is QGS. Here the CDR3 reads CALGELSYWGIQYTDKLIF. DNA of the CDR3: TGTGCTCTTGGGGAACTTTCCTACTGGGGGATCCAATACACCGATAAACTCATCTTT.

With respect to this clone: One base away lies a much larger clone, so this may be a sequencing read error. This chain joins TRDV1 and TRDJ2; 12 bases fit TRDD3. From germline, CDR1 is TSWWSYY and CDR2 QGS. The CDR3 spans 23 residues. CDR3 in amino acids: CALGEHKSSGCVLGDTRTAHLFF. CDR3 bases: TGTGCTCTTGGGGAACACAAATCTTCCGGCTGCGTACTGGGGGATACAAGAACAGCACACCTCTTCTTT.

This clone is judged large. Other DNA sequences in this specimen translate into the identical CDR3. The chain combines TRDV1 with TRDJ1; TRDD3 aligns across 10 bases. This CDR3 region has 26 residues. The V and J ends lost 2 bases and 0 bases, in that order; junction bases with no gene match: 33. CDR1 and CDR2 (germline): TSWWSYY, QGS. DNA of the CDR3: TGTGCTCTTGGGGAAAGGGGGGTTTCCTACCACGACTTTTACTGGGGGATCCCTCTTGACACCGATAAACTCATCTTT. This translates into CALGERGVSYHDFYWGIPLDTDKLIF.

Judged by abundance, this clone is hyperexpanded. The chain has TRDV1 and TRDJ1, with D tentatively TRDD3 (6 bases). Germline V CDR1 and CDR2: TSWWSYY, QGS. V lost 3 bases to trimming and J lost 4 bases, with 27 bases between them. This CDR3 is 19 amino acids long. CDR3 sequence reads: CALGDPPLFLVGADDKLIF. DNA of the CDR3: TGTGCTCTTGGGGACCCACCACTTTTCCTCGTGGGGGCAGACGATAAACTCATCTTT.

Sample share makes this clone large. Other DNA sequences of this sample code for an identical CDR3. V usage is TRDV1 and J usage is TRDJ2, with 12 positions matching TRDD3. V gave up 1 base and J gave up 5 bases; unmatched junction bases: 23. Germline lookup yields CDR1 TSWWSYY and CDR2 QGS. There are 23 residues in the CDR3. CDR3 protein: CALGEHKSSGCVLGDTRTAQLFF. The CDR3 DNA reads as TGTGCTCTTGGGGAACACAAATCTTCCGGCTGCGTACTGGGGGATACAAGAACAGCACAACTCTTCTTT.

By proportion, this clone is large (0.1 to 1%). The rearrangement uses TRDV1 and TRDJ1, with a possible D match to TRDD3 (7 bases). CDR3 length: 18 amino acids. Germline V gene sequence: CDR1 TSWWSYY, CDR2 QGS. V dropped 1 base and J dropped 5 bases, with 23 bases sitting between them. This chain's CDR3 is CALGEPVLLWDTGDKLIF. In DNA, the CDR3 is TGTGCTCTTGGGGAACCCGTCCTACTGTGGGATACAGGAGATAAACTCATCTTT.

Remarks on this clone: Given a far larger clone just one base away, this is likely a sequencing read error. The same CDR3 is also encoded by other DNA sequences in this sample. V is TRDV1 and J is TRDJ1, with 8 nucleotides matching TRDD3. The CDR3 has 25 amino acids. V was clipped by 1 base and J by 1 base; unmatched bases: 32. Germline lookup yields CDR1 TSWWSYY and CDR2 QGS. Here the CDR3 reads CALGEPPFTVLPQTGGLLSTDKLIF. The CDR3 DNA reads TGTGCTCTTGGGGAACCACCTTTTACTGTTTTACCACAAACTGGGGGCCTACTTTCCACCGATAAACTCATCTTT.

Of note for this clone: With a far larger clone one base away, a read error is the likely cause. This chain links TRDV2 with TRDJ1, with 13 bases that match TRDD3. Germline CDR1 is GEAIGNYY and CDR2 is EKD. This CDR3 region has 20 residues. For the CDR3, the DNA is TGTGCCTGGGACACCGAGTGGTACTGGGGGATACGTTTCAACACCGATAAACTCATCTTT. Translating it yields CAWDTEWYWGIRFNTDKLIF.

By sample share, this clone is hyperexpanded. Other DNA sequences of this sample code for an identical CDR3. V usage is TRAV14/DV4 and J usage is TRDJ1; 9 bases match TRDD3. Germline lookup yields CDR1 TSDPSYG and CDR2 QGSYDQQN (reference sequence). The CDR3 runs 16 residues. V shed 4 bases, J shed 0 bases, and the junction held 6 bases outside the gene matches. In nucleotides, the CDR3 is TGTGCAATGAGAGCGGGGATACGGGGTTACACCGATAAACTCATCTTT. Encoded protein: CAMRAGIRGYTDKLIF.

As concerns this clone: Being one base from a much bigger clone, this may be a read error. The chain uses TRDV1 and TRDJ1; 11 bases fit TRDD3. This CDR3 comprises 26 residues. CDR1 TSWWSYY and CDR2 QGS come from the germline V gene. V shed 5 bases and J 0 bases; nucleotides not matched to a gene: 35. The CDR3 coding sequence is TGTGCTCTTGGGACCGGGCCTTCCTACGTACTGGGGGATATTTTGGGTACCCCATGGTACACCGATAAACTCATCTTT. Translating gives CALGTGPSYVLGDILGTPWYTDKLIF.

This clone has just a few counts. The chain has TRDV1 and TRDJ1, with 10 bases matching TRDD3. CDR3 size: 23 residues. Germline V CDR1 and CDR2: TSWWSYY, QGS. V lost 0 bases and J lost 10; bases outside the gene matches: 32. The CDR3 region is CALGELVRFLRVPMVLGDSGLIF. CDR3 sequence (DNA): TGTGCTCTTGGGGAACTCGTCCGGTTCCTACGAGTTCCGATGGTACTGGGGGATTCAGGACTCATCTTT.

This clone was seen just once. Given a much more abundant clone one base away, this may be a read error. The chain carries TRDV3 and TRDJ1, with D perhaps matching TRDD2 (6 bases). The length of the CDR3 is 20 residues. With 0 bases removed from V and 3 bases from J, the gap between germline ends came to 32 bases. Looked up from germline, CDR1 is TVYSNPD and CDR2 is GDNSRS (reference sequence). The CDR3 sequence: CAFSAFRMPIWNGLPDKLIF. The CDR3 DNA sequence: TGTGCCTTTAGTGCCTTCCGTATGCCCATATGGAACGGGTTACCCGATAAACTCATCTTT. Based on the CDR3 plus reference TRDV3 and TRDJ1, the full variable domain is CDKVTQSSPDQTVASGSEVVLLCTYDTVYSNPDLFWYRIRPDYSFQFVFYGDNSRSEGADFTQGRFSVKHILTQKAFHLVISPVRTEDSATYYCAFSAFRMPIWNGLPDKLIFGKGTRVTVEP.

Comments on this clone: A much larger clone is a single base away; this may be a read error. Other DNA sequences in this specimen translate into the identical CDR3. This sequence joins TRDV1 and TRDJ1, with 13 bases fitting TRDD3. V shed 5 bases, J shed 3 bases, and the junction held 27 bases outside the gene matches. CDR1 TSWWSYY and CDR2 QGS come from the germline V gene. The length of the CDR3 is 23 residues. The CDR3 reads CALGKRLLRRLYWGIREADKLIF. In DNA form, the CDR3 reads TGTGCTCTTGGGAAACGGCTCCTACGCAGACTCTACTGGGGGATACGCGAAGCCGATAAACTCATCTTT.

J is TRDJ1 and V is TRAV29/DV5; TRDD3 matches 12 bases. V lost 0 bases and J lost 0; bases outside the gene matches: 24. Germline lookup yields CDR1 NSMFDY and CDR2 ISSIKDK. The CDR3 is 23 residues long. CDR3 DNA sequence: TGTGCAGCAAGCGTGGGCCGTACTTGGCTTCTGTACTGGGGGATACCCCACACCGATAAACTCATCTTT. Translation: CAASVGRTWLLYWGIPHTDKLIF.

To note about this clone: This clone may be a read error of a much larger clone one base away. Other nucleotide sequences from this sample produce the same CDR3. The V and J genes are TRDV1 and TRDJ2; perhaps D is TRDD2 or TRDD3 (7 bases each). V was pared by 3 bases and J by 9 bases, with 59 bases between. The CDR3 loop spans 29 amino acids. Germline V lookup: CDR1 TSWWSYY, CDR2 QGS. This chain's CDR3 is CALGDKPYCGFLLLCTWGKTSHHRTQLFF. The CDR3 DNA is TGTGCTCTTGGGGACAAACCTTACTGTGGGTTCCTACTCCTCTGTACTTGGGGGAAAACATCTCACCACCGTACACAACTCTTCTTT.

This clone appeared a few times. Given a far larger clone just one base away, this is likely a sequencing read error. Additional DNA sequences in this sample encode the identical CDR3. The rearrangement uses TRDV2 and TRDJ1, with TRDD3 as a possible D gene (5 bases). V was clipped by 0 bases and J by 0 bases, with 7 bases between them. This CDR3 region has 14 residues. Germline CDR1 is GEAIGNYY and CDR2 is EKD. CDR3 in amino acids: CACDTGGHTDKLIF. The CDR3 DNA is TGTGCCTGTGACACCGGGGGGCACACCGATAAACTCATCTTT.